This entry concerns a single T cell receptor (beta chain). The sample originates from a study of T cell responses to AZD1222 COVID-19 vaccine. V lost 0 bases and J lost 5, with 12 bases in between. This CDR3 is 15 amino acids long. Germline CDR1 is MRHNA and CDR2 is SNTAGT. The protocol was immunoSEQ multiplex PCR, while the TCRdb copy is restricted to in-frame clones and leaves out a portion. This table has over 100,000 clones, roughly 90% appearing once. The origin of this receptor is an adult in good health. The rearrangement joins TRBV6-4 to TRBJ2-3, with unresolved D. This specimen consisted of peripheral blood, obtained on day 0 of AZD1222 vaccination. CDR3 coding DNA: TGTGCCAGCAGTGACTCATCTTACGGTGAAGATACGCAGTATTTT. Translated: CASSDSSYGEDTQYF.